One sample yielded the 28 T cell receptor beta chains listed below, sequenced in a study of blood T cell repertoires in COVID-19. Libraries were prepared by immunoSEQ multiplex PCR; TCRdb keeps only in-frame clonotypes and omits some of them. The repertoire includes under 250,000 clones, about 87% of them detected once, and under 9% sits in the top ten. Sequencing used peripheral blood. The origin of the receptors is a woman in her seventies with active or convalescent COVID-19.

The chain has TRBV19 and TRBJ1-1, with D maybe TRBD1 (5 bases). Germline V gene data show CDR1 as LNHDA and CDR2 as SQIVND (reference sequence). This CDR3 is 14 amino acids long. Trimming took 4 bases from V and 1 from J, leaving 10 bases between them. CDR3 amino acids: CASSTGGGNTEAFF. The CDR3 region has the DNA TGTGCCAGTAGTACCGGCGGGGGGAACACTGAAGCTTTCTTT. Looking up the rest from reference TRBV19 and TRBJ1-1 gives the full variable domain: DGGITQSPKYLFRKEGQNVTLSCEQNLNHDAMYWYRQDPGQGLRLIYYSQIVNDFQKGDIAEGYSVSREKKESFPLTVTSAQKNPTAFYLCASSTGGGNTEAFFGQGTRLTVV.

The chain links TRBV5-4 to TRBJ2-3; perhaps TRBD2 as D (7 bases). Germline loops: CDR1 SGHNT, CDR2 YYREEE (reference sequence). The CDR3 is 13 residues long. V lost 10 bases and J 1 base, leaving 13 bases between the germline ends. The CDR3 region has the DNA TGTGCCTCCGGGCGGGGGCGCACAGATACGCAGTATTTT. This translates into CASGRGRTDTQYF.

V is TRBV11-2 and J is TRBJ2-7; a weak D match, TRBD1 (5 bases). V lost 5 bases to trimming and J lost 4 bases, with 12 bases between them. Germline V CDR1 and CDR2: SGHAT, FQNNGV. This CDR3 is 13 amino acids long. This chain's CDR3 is CASSRVRVYEQYF. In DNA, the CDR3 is TGTGCCAGCAGCCGCGTCAGGGTTTACGAGCAGTACTTC.

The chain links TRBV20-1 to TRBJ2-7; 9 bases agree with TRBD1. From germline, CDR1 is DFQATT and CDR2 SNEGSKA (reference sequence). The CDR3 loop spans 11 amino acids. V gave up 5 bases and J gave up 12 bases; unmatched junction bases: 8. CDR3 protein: CSAGTGPALYF. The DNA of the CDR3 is TGCAGTGCTGGGACAGGGCCGGCGTTGTACTTC.

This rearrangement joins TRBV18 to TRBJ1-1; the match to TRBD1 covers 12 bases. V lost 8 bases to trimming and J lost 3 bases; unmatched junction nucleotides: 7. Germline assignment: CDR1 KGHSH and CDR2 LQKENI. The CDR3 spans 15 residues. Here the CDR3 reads CASARDRGQHTEAFF. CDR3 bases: TGTGCCAGCGCTCGGGACAGGGGGCAGCACACTGAAGCTTTCTTT.

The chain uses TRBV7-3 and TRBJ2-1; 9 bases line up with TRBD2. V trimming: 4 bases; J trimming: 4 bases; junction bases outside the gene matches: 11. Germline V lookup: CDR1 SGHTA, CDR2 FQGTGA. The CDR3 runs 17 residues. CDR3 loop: CASSSTLAGRVYNEQFF. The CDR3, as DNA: TGTGCCAGCAGCTCAACCCTAGCGGGGCGGGTTTACAATGAGCAGTTCTTC.

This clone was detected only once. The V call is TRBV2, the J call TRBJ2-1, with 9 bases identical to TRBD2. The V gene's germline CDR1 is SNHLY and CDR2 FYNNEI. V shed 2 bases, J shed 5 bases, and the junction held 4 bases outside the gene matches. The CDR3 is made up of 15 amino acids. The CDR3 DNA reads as TGTGCCAGCAGTGAACAGCGGGGGGCCGACAATGAGCAGTTCTTC. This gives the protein CASSEQRGADNEQFF.

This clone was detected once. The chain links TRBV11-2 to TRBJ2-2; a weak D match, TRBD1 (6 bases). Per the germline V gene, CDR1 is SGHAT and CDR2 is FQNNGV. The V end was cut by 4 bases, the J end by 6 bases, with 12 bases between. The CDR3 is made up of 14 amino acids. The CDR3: CASSSPRGPGELFF. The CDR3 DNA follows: TGTGCCAGCAGCTCGCCCAGGGGTCCCGGGGAGCTGTTTTTT.

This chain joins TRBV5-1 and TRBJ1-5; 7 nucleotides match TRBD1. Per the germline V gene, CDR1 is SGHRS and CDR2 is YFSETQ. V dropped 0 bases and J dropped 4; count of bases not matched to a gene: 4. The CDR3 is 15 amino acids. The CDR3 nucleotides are TGCGCCAGCAGCTTGGACGGGACAGATAATCAGCCCCAGCATTTT. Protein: CASSLDGTDNQPQHF.

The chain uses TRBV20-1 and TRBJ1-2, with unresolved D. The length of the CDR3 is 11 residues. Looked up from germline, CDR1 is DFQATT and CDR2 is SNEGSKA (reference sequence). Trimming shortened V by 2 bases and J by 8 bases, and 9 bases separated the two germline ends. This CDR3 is CSARIAGGYTF. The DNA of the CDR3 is TGCAGTGCTAGAATTGCAGGAGGCTACACCTTC.

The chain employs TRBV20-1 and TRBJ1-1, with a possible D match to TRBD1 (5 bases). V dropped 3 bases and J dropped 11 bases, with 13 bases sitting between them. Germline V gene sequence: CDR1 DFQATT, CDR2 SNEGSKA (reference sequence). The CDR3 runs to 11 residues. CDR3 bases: TGCAGTGCTAGTGGACAAGATAGGGCTTTCTTT. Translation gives CSASGQDRAFF.

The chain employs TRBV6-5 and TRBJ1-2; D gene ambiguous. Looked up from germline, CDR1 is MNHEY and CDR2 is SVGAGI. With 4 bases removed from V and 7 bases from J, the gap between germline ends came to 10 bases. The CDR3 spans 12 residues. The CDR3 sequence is CASSFMTGGYTF. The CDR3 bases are TGTGCCAGCAGTTTCATGACTGGTGGCTACACCTTC.

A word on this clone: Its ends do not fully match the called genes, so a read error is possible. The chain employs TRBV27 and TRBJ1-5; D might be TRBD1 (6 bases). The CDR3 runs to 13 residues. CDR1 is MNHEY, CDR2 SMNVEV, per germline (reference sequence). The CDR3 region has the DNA TGTGCCAGCGGACCGGACAGCCTTCAGGCCCAGCATTTT. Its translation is CASGPDSLQAQHF.

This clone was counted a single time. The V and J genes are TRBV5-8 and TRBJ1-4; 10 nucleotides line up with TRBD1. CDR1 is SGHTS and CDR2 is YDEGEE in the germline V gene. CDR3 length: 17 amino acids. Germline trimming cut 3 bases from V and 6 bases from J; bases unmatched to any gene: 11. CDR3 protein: CASSWDRGFGMDEKLFF. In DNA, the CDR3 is TGTGCCAGCAGCTGGGACAGGGGTTTCGGGATGGATGAAAAACTGTTTTTT.

CDR3 amino acids: CASSPRQGSYEQYF. CDR3 sequence (DNA): TGTGCCAGCAGCCCCCGACAGGGATCCTACGAGCAGTACTTC. The rearrangement uses TRBV5-8 and TRBJ2-7, with 7 nucleotides matching TRBD1. The CDR3 sequence is 14 residues long. The trim removed 4 bases at V and 1 base at J, leaving 5 bases unmatched. Germline V gene lookup returns CDR1 SGHTS and CDR2 YDEGEE.

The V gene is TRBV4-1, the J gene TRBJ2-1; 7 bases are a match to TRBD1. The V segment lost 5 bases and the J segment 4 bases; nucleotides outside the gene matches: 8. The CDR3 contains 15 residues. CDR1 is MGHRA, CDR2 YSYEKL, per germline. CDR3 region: CASSFEGQPYNEQFF. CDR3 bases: TGCGCCAGCAGCTTCGAGGGACAGCCGTACAATGAGCAGTTCTTC.

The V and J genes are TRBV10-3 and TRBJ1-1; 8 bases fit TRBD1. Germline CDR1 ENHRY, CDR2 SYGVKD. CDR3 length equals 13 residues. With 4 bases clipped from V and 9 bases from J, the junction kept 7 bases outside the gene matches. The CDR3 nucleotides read TGTGCCATCAGTGGGGGACAGGCGGAACAAGCTTTCTTT. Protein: CAISGGQAEQAFF.

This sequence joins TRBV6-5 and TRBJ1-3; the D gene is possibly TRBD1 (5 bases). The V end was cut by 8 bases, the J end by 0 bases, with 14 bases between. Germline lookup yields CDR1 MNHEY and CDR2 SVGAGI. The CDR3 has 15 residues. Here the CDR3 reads CASFNRRVSGNTIYF. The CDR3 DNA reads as TGTGCCAGCTTTAACAGGCGCGTCTCTGGAAACACCATATATTTT.

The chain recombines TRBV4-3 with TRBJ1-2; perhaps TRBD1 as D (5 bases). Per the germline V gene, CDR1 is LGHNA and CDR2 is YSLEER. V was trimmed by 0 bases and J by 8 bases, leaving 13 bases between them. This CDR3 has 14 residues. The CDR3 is CASSQDPRGLGYTF. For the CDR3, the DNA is TGCGCCAGCAGCCAAGACCCTAGGGGATTGGGCTACACCTTC.

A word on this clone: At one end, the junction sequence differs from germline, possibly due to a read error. DNA of the CDR3: TGTGCCAGCAGCCCACGTCCCGGGACTAGCGGGGGGGCCTATAATGAGCAGTTCTTC. This encodes CASSPRPGTSGGAYNEQFF. The chain joins TRBV9 to TRBJ2-1; 16 nucleotides line up with TRBD2. Germline V CDR1 and CDR2: SGDLS, YYNGEE. CDR3 length: 19 amino acids.

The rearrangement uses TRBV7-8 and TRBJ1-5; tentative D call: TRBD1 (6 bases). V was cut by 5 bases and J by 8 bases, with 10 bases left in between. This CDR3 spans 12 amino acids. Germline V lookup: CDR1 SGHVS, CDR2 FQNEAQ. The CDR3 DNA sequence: TGTGCCAGCAGCCTAGGGGGGGAGCCCCAGCATTTT. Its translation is CASSLGGEPQHF.

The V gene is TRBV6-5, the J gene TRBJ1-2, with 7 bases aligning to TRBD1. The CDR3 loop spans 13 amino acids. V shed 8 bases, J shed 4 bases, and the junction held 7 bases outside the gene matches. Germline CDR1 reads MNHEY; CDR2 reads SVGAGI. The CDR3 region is CASGRGQLYGYTF. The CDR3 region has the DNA TGTGCCAGCGGGCGGGGACAGCTCTATGGCTACACCTTC.

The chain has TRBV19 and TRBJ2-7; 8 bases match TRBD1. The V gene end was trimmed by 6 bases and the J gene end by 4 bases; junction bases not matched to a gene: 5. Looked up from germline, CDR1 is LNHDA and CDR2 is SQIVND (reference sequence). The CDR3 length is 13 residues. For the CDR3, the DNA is TGTGCCAGTAGCGCAGGGGGCCGGTACGAGCAGTACTTC. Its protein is CASSAGGRYEQYF.

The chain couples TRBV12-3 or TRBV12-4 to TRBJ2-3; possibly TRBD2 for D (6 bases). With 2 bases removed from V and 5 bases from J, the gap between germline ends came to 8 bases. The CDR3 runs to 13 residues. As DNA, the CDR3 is TGTGCCAGCAGTTTAACTAGCCGAGATACGCAGTATTTT. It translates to CASSLTSRDTQYF.

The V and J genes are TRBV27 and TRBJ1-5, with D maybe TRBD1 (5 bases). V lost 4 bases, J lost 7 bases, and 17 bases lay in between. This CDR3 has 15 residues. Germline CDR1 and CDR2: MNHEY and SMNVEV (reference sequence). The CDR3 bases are TGTGCCAGCAGTTCTCAGGGAGGGGAATGGCAGCCCCAGCATTTT. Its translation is CASSSQGGEWQPQHF.

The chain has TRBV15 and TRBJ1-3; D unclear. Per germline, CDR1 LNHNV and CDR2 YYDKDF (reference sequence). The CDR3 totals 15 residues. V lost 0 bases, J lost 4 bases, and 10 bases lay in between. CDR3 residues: CATSREMRRGNTIYF. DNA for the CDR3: TGTGCCACCAGCAGAGAGATGCGGAGGGGAAACACCATATATTTT.

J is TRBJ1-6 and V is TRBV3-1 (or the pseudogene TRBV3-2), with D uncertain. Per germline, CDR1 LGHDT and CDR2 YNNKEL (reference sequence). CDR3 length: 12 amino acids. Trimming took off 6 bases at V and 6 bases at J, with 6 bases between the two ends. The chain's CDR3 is CASRTGNSPLHF. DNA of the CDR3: TGTGCCAGCAGGACGGGTAATTCACCCCTCCACTTT.

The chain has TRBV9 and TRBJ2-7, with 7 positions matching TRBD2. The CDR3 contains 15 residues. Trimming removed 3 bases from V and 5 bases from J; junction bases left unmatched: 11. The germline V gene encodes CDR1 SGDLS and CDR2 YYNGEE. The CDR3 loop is CASSAGPGGGDEQYF. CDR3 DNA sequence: TGTGCCAGCAGCGCGGGCCCGGGGGGTGGAGACGAGCAGTACTTC.